This note documents a single T cell receptor (beta chain) sequence. Its antigen is not identified. The identical CDR3 is also encoded by other nucleotide sequences in the sample. Deep was the level at which the assay was run. The assay was immunoSEQ multiplex PCR, and TCRdb's table has in-frame clones only and misses some. The sample holds 1.6 million or so clones; about 98.5% are singletons and the top ten take 0.36%. The CDR3 covers 14 residues. V was pared by 4 bases and J by 0 bases, with 1 base of the junction left unmatched. In germline, CDR1 is SGDLS, CDR2 YYNGEE. This record comes from a study of shared clonotypes between healthy human individuals. The authors divided CD4+ cells into CD45RA+ naive and CD45RA-negative memory subsets. Study-wide results and limits: Across subsets, estimated richness was generally greater for naive than for memory populations.

This TCR derives from a man younger than 40 in good health. The gene calls are TRBV9 and TRBJ2-3; 8 bases are a match to TRBD2. The sequenced material came from naive CD4+ T cells sorted from blood. The subset here: CD45RA+ positively selected. In nucleotides, the CDR3 is TGTGCCAGCAGCTCTAGCGGGAGCACAGATACGCAGTATTTT. Amino acid sequence: CASSSSGSTDTQYF.